The clone carrying this TCR beta chain appeared a few times. Its antigen remains unidentified. The treatment here: oral pan-JAK inhibitor, 5-10 mg twice daily. Lesional scalp punch biopsies and peripheral blood were collected from alopecia areata patients. This sample stems from a study of CD8+ T cells in alopecia areata. Study background: The drug, oral tofacitinib, was given to treated patients at 5 to 10 mg twice daily. The study, taken as a whole, reports: Scalp sample data also include resident alphabeta T cells from normal skin. Higher clonality was seen in lesional scalp than in normal scalp, especially in alopecia totalis/universalis.

TCR sequencing used cDNA made by reverse transcription of extracted RNA. Method: immunoSEQ multiplex PCR; TCRdb's copy keeps in-frame clones and lacks some. There are about 210,000 clones in the sample; 43% occur only once, and approximately 2.4% lies in the top ten. This clonotype was sampled from a human donor with alopecia areata. This material consisted of CD4+ T cells sorted from blood, taken at approximately week 39, from a patient treated with tofacitinib.

The CDR3 loop reads CASSLRLPVGEQFF. CDR3 DNA sequence: TGTGCCAGCAGCCTAAGACTACCGGTCGGGGAGCAGTTCTTC. This chain joins TRBV28 and TRBJ2-1, with D perhaps TRBD2 (5 bases). The CDR3 totals 14 residues. Trimming removed 6 bases from V and 10 bases from J, with 19 bases in between. CDR1 is MDHEN, CDR2 SYDVKM, per germline.